The T cell receptor (beta chain) described here comes from a study of CD8 T cells in ankylosing spondylitis. Each CDR3 protein is one row after TCRdb ran MiXCR on the 5' RACE reads. The table shows 300,000 to 400,000 distinct CDR3 sequences, with approximately 10% occurring only once. General study results and limits: Disease-linked clones had a CD8+ phenotype and relatively low frequency in peripheral blood. Existing reports had already noted some motif variants in reactive arthritis synovial fluid and blood. There was a TCR beta motif, made of several highly homologous variants, that appeared characteristic of ankylosing spondylitis blood.

This clonotype has at least ten counts. Its target is unknown. This CDR3 region has 15 residues. Germline V CDR1 and CDR2: SGHRS, YFSETQ. V dropped 0 bases and J dropped 4 bases, with 13 bases sitting between them. The chain employs TRBV5-1 and TRBJ1-2; TRBD1 might be the D (6 bases). This receptor was identified in a female donor with ankylosing spondylitis or in good health (not recorded which). The specimen sequenced was blood, either unsorted or a sorted T cell fraction (not recorded which). For the CDR3, the DNA is TGCGCCAGCAGCTTGGATGAGGGGGTCCTCTATGGCTACACCTTC. It specifies CASSLDEGVLYGYTF.